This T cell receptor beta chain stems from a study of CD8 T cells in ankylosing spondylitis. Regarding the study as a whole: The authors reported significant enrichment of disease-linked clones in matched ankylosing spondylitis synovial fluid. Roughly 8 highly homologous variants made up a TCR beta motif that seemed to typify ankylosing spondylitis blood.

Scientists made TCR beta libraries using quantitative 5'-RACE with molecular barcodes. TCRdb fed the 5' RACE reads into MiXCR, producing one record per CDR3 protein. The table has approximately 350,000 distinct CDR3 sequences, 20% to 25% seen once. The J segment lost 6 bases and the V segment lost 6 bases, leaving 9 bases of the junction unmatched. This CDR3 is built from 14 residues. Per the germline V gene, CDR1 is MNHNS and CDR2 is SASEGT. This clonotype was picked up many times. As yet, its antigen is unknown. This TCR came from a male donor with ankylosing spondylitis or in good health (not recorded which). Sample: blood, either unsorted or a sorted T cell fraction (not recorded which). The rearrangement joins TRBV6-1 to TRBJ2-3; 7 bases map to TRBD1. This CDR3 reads CASSFGQVADTQYF. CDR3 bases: TGTGCCAGCAGCTTTGGACAGGTAGCCGATACGCAGTATTTT.